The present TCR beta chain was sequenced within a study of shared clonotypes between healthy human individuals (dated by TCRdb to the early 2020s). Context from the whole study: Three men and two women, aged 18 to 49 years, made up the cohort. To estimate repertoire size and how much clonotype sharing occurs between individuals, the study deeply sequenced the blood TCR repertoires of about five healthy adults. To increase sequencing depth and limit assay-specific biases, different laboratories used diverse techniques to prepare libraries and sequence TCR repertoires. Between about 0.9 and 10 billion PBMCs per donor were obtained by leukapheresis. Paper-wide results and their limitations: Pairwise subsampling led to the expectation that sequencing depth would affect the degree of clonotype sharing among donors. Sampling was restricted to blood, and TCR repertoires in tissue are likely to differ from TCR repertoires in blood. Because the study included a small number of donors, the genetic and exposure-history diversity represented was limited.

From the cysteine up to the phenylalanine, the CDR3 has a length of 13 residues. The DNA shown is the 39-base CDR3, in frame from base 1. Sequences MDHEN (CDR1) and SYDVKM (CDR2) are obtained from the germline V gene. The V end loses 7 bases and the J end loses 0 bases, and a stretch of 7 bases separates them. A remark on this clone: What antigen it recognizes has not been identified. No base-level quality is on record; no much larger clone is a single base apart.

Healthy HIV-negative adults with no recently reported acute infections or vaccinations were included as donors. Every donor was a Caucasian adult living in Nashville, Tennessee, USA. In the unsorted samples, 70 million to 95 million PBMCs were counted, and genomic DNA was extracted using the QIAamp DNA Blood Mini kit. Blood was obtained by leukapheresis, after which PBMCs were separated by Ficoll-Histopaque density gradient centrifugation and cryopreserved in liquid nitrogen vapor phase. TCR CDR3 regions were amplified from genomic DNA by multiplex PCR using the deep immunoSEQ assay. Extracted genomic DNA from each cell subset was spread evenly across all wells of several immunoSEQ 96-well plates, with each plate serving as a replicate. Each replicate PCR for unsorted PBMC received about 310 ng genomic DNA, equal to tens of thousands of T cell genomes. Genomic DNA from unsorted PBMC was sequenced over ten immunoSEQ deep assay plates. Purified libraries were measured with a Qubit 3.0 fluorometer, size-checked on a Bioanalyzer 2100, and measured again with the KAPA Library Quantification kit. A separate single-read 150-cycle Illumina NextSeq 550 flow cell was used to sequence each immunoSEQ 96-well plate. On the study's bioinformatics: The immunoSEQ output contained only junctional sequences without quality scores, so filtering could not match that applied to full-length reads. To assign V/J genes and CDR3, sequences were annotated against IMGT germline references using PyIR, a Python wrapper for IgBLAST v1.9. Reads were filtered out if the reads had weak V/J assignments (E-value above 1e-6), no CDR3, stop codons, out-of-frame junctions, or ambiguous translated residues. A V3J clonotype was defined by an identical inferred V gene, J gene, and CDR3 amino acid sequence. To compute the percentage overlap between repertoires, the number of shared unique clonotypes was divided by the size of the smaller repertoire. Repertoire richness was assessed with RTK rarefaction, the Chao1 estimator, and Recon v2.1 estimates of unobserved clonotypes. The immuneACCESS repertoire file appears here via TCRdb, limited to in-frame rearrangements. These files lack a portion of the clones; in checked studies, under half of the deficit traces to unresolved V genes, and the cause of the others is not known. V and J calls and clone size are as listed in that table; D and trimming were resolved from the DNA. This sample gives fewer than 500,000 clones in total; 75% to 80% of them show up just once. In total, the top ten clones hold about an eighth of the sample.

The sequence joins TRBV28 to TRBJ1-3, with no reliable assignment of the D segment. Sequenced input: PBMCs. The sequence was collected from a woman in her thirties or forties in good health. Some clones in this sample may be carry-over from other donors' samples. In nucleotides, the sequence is TGTGCCAGCATGCAGTACTCTGGAAACACCATATATTTT. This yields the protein CASMQYSGNTIYF.